A single sample is the source of the 15 T cell receptor beta chains below, sequenced in a study of CXCR3-negative and CXCR3-positive naive CD8 T cells. Libraries were UMI-labeled 5' RACE TRB cDNA. TCRdb re-called the 5' RACE reads; one entry per CDR3 protein, DNA not given. This listing includes fewer than 95,000 distinct CDR3 sequences. The sample comprised naive CXCR3- CD8+ T cells from blood. Stated subset: CD45RO-CCR7+CD27+CD95- naive CD8+ T cells lacking CXCR3 (TNR3-). These receptor sequences come from a human donor in good health. Some clones in this sample may be carry-over from other donors' samples.

CDR3 sequence: CASSQDRGREPQHF. The rearrangement uses TRBV3-1 and TRBJ1-5; as DNA is missing, the TRBD1 call by TCRdb cannot be tested. The germline V gene encodes CDR1 LGHDT and CDR2 YNNKEL (reference sequence). This CDR3 has 14 amino acids.

The rearrangement joins TRBV5-1 to TRBJ2-7; the TRBD2 assignment by TCRdb is unverifiable without DNA. The CDR3 has 13 residues. Germline CDR1 and CDR2: SGHRS and YFSETQ. CDR3 sequence reads: CASRASGSYEQYF.

CDR3 protein: CSVEGGQTNTEAFF. The chain uses TRBV29-1 and TRBJ1-1; TCRdb returns TRBD1, unconfirmable since there is no DNA. CDR3 length equals 14 residues. Germline values: CDR1 SQVTM, CDR2 ANQGSEA.

The genes are TRBV7-9 and TRBJ2-7; with no DNA, the TCRdb D assignment of TRBD1 cannot be verified. Germline CDR1 is SEHNR and CDR2 is FQNEAQ (reference sequence). The CDR3 covers 16 residues. CDR3 residues: CASSLGGLGQGYEQYF.

V and J are TRBV29-1 and TRBJ1-2; as DNA is missing, the TRBD1 call by TCRdb cannot be tested. The CDR3 is made up of 14 amino acids. Looked up from germline, CDR1 is SQVTM and CDR2 is ANQGSEA. CDR3 amino acids: CSVPGHSKINGYTF.

The chain recombines TRBV28 with TRBJ2-3; TCRdb designates TRBD2, a call that cannot be tested without DNA. Germline V gene data show CDR1 as MDHEN and CDR2 as SYDVKM. This CDR3 is 17 amino acids long. The CDR3 sequence is CASSLLLREWGTDTQYF.

The CDR3 sequence is CASSLWVSPGDTQYF. The chain couples TRBV7-8 to TRBJ2-3; the TCRdb call, TRBD1, lacks DNA for checking. From germline, CDR1 is SGHVS and CDR2 FQNEAQ. This CDR3 region has 15 residues. Together with reference TRBV7-8 and TRBJ2-3, the CDR3 gives the full variable domain: GAGVSQSPRYKVAKRGQDVALRCDPISGHVSLFWYQQALGQGPEFLTYFQNEAQLDKSGLPSDRFFAERPEGSVSTLKIQRTQQEDSAVYLCASSLWVSPGDTQYFGPGTRLTVL.

This clonotype is identified as medium-sized from frequency. V and J are TRBV6-5 and TRBJ2-1; the D call of TRBD2 rests on TCRdb alone, since no DNA is present to check it. The CDR3 runs to 18 residues. Looked up from germline, CDR1 is MNHEY and CDR2 is SVGAGI. CDR3 sequence reads: CASSYSQLAGSDSNEQFF.

The chain carries TRBV6-5 and TRBJ2-2; the D gene TCRdb calls, TRBD2, cannot be checked with no DNA. Germline V gene data show CDR1 as MNHEY and CDR2 as SVGAGI. This CDR3 region has 17 residues. This chain's CDR3 is CASSYGLAGIVTGELFF.

The chain combines TRBV7-9 with TRBJ2-4; the TCRdb D gene call, TRBD2, has no DNA to confirm it. Germline lookup yields CDR1 SEHNR and CDR2 FQNEAQ (reference sequence). The CDR3 has 16 amino acids. The CDR3 spells CASSPGTSGAKNIQYF. The whole variable domain, remainder taken from reference TRBV7-9 and TRBJ2-4, is DTGVSQNPRHKITKRGQNVTFRCDPISEHNRLYWYRQTLGQGPEFLTYFQNEAQLEKSRLLSDRFSAERPKGSFSTLEIQRTEQGDSAMYLCASSPGTSGAKNIQYFGAGTRLSVL.

CDR3: CASSPGGRNYRTEAFF. The V call is TRBV7-6, the J call TRBJ1-1; the D call of TRBD1 rests on TCRdb alone, since no DNA is present to check it. The CDR3 runs 16 residues. CDR1 SGHVS and CDR2 FNYEAQ come from the germline V gene.

The rearrangement uses TRBV12-3 or TRBV12-4 and TRBJ1-2; TCRdb's D gene call, TRBD1, goes unchecked for lack of DNA. The CDR3 runs to 15 residues. The CDR3 spells CASSRDRATNYGYTF.

The V call is TRBV12-3 or TRBV12-4, the J call TRBJ2-2. CDR3 length: 18 residues. The CDR3 reads CASSFTLMTVRDTGELFF.

The V and J genes are TRBV12-3 or TRBV12-4 and TRBJ1-5; the D call from TCRdb, TRBD1, cannot be confirmed without DNA. CDR3 length equals 11 residues. Here the CDR3 reads CASNQGQPQHF.

This chain connects TRBV3-1 to TRBJ1-1; TCRdb selects TRBD1, and the lack of DNA leaves this call unchecked. The CDR3 is 15 amino acids. Germline V gene sequence: CDR1 LGHDT, CDR2 YNNKEL (reference sequence). CDR3 loop: CASSQADRRNTEAFF.